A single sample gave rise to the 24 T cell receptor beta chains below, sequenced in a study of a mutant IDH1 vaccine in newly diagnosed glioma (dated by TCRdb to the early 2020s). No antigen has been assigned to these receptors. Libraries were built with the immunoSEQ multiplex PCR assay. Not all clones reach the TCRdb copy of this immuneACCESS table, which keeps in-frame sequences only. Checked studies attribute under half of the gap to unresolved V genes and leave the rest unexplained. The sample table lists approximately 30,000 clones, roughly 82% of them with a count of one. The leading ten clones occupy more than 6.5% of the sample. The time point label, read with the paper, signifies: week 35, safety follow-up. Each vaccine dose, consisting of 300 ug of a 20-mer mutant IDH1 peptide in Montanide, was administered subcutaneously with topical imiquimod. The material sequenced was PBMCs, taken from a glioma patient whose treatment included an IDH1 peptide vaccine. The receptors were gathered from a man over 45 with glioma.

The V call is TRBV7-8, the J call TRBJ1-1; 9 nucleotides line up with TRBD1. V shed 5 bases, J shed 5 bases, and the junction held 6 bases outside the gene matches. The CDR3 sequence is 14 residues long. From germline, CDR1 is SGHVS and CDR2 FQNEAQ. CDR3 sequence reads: CASSPGQGPTEAFF. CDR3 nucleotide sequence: TGTGCCAGCAGCCCCGGACAGGGGCCAACTGAAGCTTTCTTT. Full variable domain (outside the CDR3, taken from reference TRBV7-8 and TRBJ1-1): GAGVSQSPRYKVAKRGQDVALRCDPISGHVSLFWYQQALGQGPEFLTYFQNEAQLDKSGLPSDRFFAERPEGSVSTLKIQRTQQEDSAVYLCASSPGQGPTEAFFGQGTRLTVV.

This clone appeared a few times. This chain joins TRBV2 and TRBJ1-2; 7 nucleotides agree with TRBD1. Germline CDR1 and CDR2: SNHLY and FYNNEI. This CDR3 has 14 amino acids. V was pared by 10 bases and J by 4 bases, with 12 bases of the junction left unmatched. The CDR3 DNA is TGTGCCACCGCAGACAGGGTGGCTGGCTATGGCTACACCTTC. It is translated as CATADRVAGYGYTF.

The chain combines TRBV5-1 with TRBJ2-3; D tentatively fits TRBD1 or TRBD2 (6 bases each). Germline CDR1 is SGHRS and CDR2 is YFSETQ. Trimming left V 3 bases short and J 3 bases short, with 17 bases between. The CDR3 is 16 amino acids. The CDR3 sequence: CASSSQGGIGTDTQYF. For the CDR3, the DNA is TGCGCCAGCAGCTCGCAAGGGGGGATCGGGACAGATACGCAGTATTTT.

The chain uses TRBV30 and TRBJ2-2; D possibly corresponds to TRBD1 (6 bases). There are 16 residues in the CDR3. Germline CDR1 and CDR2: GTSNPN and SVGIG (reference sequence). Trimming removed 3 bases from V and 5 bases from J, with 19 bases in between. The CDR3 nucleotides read TGTGCCTGGAGCCGCTGGGACACGGTGGGGACCGGGGAGCTGTTTTTT. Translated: CAWSRWDTVGTGELFF.

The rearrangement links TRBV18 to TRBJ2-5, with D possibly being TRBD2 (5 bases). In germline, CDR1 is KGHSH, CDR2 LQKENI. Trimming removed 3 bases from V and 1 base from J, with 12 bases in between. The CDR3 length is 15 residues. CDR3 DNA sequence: TGTGCCAGCTCACCCGAGGCCCGGGGCCAAGAGACCCAGTACTTC. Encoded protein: CASSPEARGQETQYF.

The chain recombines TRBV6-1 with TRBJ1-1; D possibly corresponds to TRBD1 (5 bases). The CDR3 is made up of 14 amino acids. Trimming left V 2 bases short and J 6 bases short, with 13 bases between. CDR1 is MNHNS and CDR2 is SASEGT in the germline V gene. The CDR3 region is CASSELGEGAEAFF. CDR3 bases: TGTGCCAGCAGTGAACTCGGGGAAGGGGCTGAAGCTTTCTTT.

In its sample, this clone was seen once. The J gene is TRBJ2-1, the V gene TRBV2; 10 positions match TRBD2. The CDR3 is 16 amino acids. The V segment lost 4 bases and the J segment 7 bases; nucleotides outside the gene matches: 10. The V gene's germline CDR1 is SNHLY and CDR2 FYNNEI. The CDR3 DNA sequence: TGTGCCAGCAGTGCTCTAGCGGGGGCATCGGGTAATGAGCAGTTCTTC. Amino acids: CASSALAGASGNEQFF.

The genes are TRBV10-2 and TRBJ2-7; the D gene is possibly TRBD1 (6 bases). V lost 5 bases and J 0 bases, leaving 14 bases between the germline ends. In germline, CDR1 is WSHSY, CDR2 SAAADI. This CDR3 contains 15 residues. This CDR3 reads CASSRVAGASYEQYF. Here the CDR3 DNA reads TGCGCCAGCAGTAGGGTGGCAGGGGCCTCCTACGAGCAGTACTTC.

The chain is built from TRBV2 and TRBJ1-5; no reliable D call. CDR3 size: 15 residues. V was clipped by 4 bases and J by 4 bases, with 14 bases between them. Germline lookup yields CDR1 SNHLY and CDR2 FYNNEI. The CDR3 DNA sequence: TGTGCCAGCAGTGGAGGGAGGTTGGGTAATCAGCCCCAGCATTTT. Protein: CASSGGRLGNQPQHF.

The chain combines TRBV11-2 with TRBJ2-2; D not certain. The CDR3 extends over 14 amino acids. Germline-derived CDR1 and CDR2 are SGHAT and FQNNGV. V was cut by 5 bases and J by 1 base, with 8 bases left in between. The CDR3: CASSTPRNTGELFF. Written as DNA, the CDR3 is TGTGCCAGCAGCACCCCGAGGAACACCGGGGAGCTGTTTTTT.

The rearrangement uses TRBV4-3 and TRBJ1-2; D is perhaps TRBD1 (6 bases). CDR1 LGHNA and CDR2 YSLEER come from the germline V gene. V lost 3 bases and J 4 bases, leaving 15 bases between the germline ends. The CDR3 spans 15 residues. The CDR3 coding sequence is TGCGCCAGCAGCCAGCAAAACGAAGGGGGCTATGGCTACACCTTC. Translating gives CASSQQNEGGYGYTF.

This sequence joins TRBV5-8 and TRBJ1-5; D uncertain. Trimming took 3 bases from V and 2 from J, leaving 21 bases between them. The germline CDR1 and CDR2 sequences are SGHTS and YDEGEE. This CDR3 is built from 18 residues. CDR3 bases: TGTGCCAGCAGCTCCCGCGGGTATGGTCGTGATGGCAATCAGCCCCAGCATTTT. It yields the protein CASSSRGYGRDGNQPQHF.

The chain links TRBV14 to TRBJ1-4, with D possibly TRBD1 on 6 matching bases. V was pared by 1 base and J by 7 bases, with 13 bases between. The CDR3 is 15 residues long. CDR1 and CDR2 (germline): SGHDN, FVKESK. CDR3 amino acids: CASSQATGSSEKLFF. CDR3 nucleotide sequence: TGTGCCAGCAGCCAAGCCACAGGGTCAAGTGAAAAACTGTTTTTT.

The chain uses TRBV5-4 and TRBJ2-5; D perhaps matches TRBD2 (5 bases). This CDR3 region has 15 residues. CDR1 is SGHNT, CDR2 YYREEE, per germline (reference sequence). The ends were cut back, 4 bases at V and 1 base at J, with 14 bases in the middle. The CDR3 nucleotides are TGTGCCAGCAGCCCGAGGTCGGGGTTCCAAGAGACCCAGTACTTC. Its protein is CASSPRSGFQETQYF.

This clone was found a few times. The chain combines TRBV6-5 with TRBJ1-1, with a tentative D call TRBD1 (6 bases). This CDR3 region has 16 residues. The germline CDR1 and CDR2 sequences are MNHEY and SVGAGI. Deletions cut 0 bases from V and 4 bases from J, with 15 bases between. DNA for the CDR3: TGTGCCAGCAGTTACTCGATCCCGGGGGCGGGCACTGAAGCTTTCTTT. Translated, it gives CASSYSIPGAGTEAFF.

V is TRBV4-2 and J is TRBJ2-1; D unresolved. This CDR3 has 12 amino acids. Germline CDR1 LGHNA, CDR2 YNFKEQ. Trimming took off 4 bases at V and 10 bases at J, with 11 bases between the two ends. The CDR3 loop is CASSPERREQFF. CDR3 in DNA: TGTGCCAGCAGCCCTGAGCGAAGGGAGCAGTTCTTC.

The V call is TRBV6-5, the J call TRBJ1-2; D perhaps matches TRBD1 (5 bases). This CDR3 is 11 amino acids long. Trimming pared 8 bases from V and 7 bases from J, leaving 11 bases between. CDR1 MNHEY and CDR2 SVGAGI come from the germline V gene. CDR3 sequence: CASHGASGYTF. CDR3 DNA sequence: TGTGCCAGCCATGGGGCGTCTGGCTACACCTTC.

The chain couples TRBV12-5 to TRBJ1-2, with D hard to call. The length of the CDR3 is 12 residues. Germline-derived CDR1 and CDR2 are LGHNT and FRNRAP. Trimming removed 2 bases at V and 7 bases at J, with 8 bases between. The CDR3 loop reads CASGLPTLGYTF. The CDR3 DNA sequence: TGTGCTAGTGGTTTGCCCACACTTGGCTACACCTTC. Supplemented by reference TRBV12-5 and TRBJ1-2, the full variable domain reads DARVTQTPRHKVTEMGQEVTMRCQPILGHNTVFWYRQTMMQGLELLAYFRNRAPLDDSGMPKDRFSAEMPDATLATLKIQPSEPRDSAVYFCASGLPTLGYTFGSGTRLTVV.

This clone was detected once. DNA of the CDR3: TGTGCCAGCAGCTCGTCGACAGGGGGCACGACACCCCTCCACTTT. This translates into CASSSSTGGTTPLHF. The chain links TRBV27 to TRBJ1-6; 10 positions agree with TRBD1. With 6 bases clipped from V and 11 bases from J, the junction kept 10 bases outside the gene matches. CDR3 size: 15 residues. Per the germline V gene, CDR1 is MNHEY and CDR2 is SMNVEV (reference sequence).

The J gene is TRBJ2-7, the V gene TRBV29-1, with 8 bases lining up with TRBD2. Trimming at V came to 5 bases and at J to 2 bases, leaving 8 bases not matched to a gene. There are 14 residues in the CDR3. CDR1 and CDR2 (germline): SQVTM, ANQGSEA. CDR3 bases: TGCAGCGTTCCGGCGGGGGGACCGACCTACGAGCAGTACTTC. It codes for CSVPAGGPTYEQYF.

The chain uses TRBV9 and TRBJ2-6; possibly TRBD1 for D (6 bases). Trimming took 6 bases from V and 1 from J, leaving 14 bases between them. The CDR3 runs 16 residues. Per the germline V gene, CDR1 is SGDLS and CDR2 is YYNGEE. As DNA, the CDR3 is TGTGCCAGCACCCAGGGGATAGGGTCTGGGGCCAACGTCCTGACTTTC. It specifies CASTQGIGSGANVLTF. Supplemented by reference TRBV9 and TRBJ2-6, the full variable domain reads DSGVTQTPKHLITATGQRVTLRCSPRSGDLSVYWYQQSLDQGLQFLIQYYNGEERAKGNILERFSAQQFPDLHSELNLSSLELGDSALYFCASTQGIGSGANVLTFGAGSRLTVL.

The CDR3 DNA reads as TGTGCCAGCAGTCCAGGGAATTGGGCTTTCTTT. Protein product: CASSPGNWAFF. V usage is TRBV6-1 and J usage is TRBJ1-1; TRBD1 might be the D (5 bases). The CDR3 totals 11 residues. V dropped 5 bases and J dropped 11 bases, with 12 bases sitting between them. Germline-derived CDR1 and CDR2 are MNHNS and SASEGT.

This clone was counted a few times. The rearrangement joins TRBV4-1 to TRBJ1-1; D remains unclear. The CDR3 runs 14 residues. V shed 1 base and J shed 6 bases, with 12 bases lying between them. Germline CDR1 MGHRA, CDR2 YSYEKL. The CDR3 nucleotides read TGCGCCAGCAGCCAAGGAACAGCGTCAGCTGAAGCTTTCTTT. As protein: CASSQGTASAEAFF.

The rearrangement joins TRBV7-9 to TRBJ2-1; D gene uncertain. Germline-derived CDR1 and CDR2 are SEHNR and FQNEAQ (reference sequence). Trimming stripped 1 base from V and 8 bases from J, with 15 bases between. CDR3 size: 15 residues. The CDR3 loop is CASSLEGAATHEQFF. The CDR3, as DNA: TGTGCCAGCAGCTTAGAAGGTGCCGCTACCCATGAGCAGTTCTTC.